Listed below are T cell receptor beta chains from one sample, sequenced in a study of cytomegalovirus exposure and HLA in healthy donors. Assay used: immunoSEQ multiplex PCR; TCRdb lists only in-frame clones, some missing. The repertoire has under 200,000 clones, 60% to 80% of them found once; the top ten carry roughly 2.6%. Sequenced: PBMCs. The source of these receptors is a woman in her thirties or forties in good health and CMV-seropositive. The conserved cysteine and the conserved F or W are not part of the CDR3 here.

v_call: TRBV30
j_call: TRBJ1-2
cdr3_aa: AWSPGGYGYT

v_call: TRBV5-6
j_call: TRBJ2-1
cdr3_aa: ASSPQGGNYNEQF

v_call: TRBV10-3
j_call: TRBJ2-7
cdr3_aa: AISGTGDYEQY

v_call: TRBV2
j_call: TRBJ1-4
cdr3_aa: ASSDYRGPNEKLF

v_call: TRBV15
j_call: TRBJ1-1
cdr3_aa: ATSRNGQGKNTEAF

v_call: TRBV9
j_call: TRBJ1-2
cdr3_aa: ASSPTDSNYGYT

v_call: TRBV4-1
j_call: TRBJ1-2
cdr3_aa: ASSQVQNYGYT

v_call: TRBV12-5
j_call: TRBJ2-3
cdr3_aa: ASGLVPSGEIAITDTQY

v_call: TRBV19
j_call: TRBJ2-3
cdr3_aa: ASSGGQSGTDTQY

v_call: TRBV28
j_call: TRBJ1-1
cdr3_aa: ASTLYRGLNTEAF

v_call: TRBV5-6
j_call: TRBJ2-1
cdr3_aa: ASSLYGTPTHAGQF

v_call: TRBV5-4
j_call: TRBJ1-2
cdr3_aa: ASSLDRDYGYT

v_call: TRBV4-3
j_call: TRBJ2-3
cdr3_aa: ASSQVGRGDTQY

v_call: TRBV4-1
j_call: TRBJ2-7
cdr3_aa: ASSHLFDLAGDYEQY